Listed below are T cell receptor beta chains from one sample, sequenced in a study of T cells after posttransplantation cyclophosphamide. Assay: immunoSEQ multiplex PCR; the TCRdb copy retains only in-frame clones and omits some. The sample includes 5,700 or so clones, none of them occurring once. The material sequenced was PBMCs, taken after allogeneic stem cell transplant with posttransplant cyclophosphamide. These receptors were obtained from a male patient between 55 and 70 years old who received an allogeneic stem cell transplant from a related donor, was CMV-positive, and had no GVHD. Some T cells may be transferred from the graft donor. CDR3s include the opening cysteine and the closing phenylalanine or tryptophan. D genes are given only for firm matches. Clone sizes are given selectively: once, few, many, or a class where the clone is expanded.

clone size: many; CDR3 length: 15; D gene: TRBD2; J gene: TRBJ2-7; V gene: TRBV6-5; CDR3 protein: CASSRSGGLNYEQYF; CDR3 DNA: TGTGCCAGCAGTCGCAGCGGGGGTCTCAACTACGAGCAGTACTTC
clone size: .; CDR3 length: 15; D gene: TRBD2; J gene: TRBJ2-1; V gene: TRBV7-3; CDR3 protein: CASSPSSGGYNEQFF; CDR3 DNA: TGTGCCAGCAGCCCCTCTAGCGGGGGATACAATGAGCAGTTCTTC
clone size: many; CDR3 length: 16; D gene: TRBD1; J gene: TRBJ2-7; V gene: TRBV5-1; CDR3 protein: CASSLESGQGAYEQYF; CDR3 DNA: TGCGCCAGCAGCTTGGAATCGGGGCAGGGGGCCTACGAGCAGTACTTC
clone size: few; CDR3 length: 13; D gene: TRBD1; J gene: TRBJ2-7; V gene: TRBV2; CDR3 protein: CASKETGGLEQYF; CDR3 DNA: TGTGCCAGCAAGGAGACAGGGGGCTTAGAGCAGTACTTC
clone size: .; CDR3 length: 17; D gene: TRBD1; J gene: TRBJ1-4; V gene: TRBV10-3; CDR3 protein: CAISESTKRQGNEKLFF; CDR3 DNA: TGTGCCATCAGTGAGTCGACAAAGCGACAGGGTAATGAAAAACTGTTTTTT
clone size: .; CDR3 length: 14; D gene: TRBD1; J gene: TRBJ2-4; V gene: TRBV7-2; CDR3 protein: CASSLDVTGNIQYF; CDR3 DNA: TGTGCCAGCAGCTTAGATGTGACAGGGAACATTCAGTACTTC
clone size: .; CDR3 length: 14; D gene: .; J gene: TRBJ2-2; V gene: TRBV28; CDR3 protein: CASSAQGITGELFF; CDR3 DNA: TGTGCCAGCAGTGCCCAGGGGATCACCGGGGAGCTGTTTTTT
clone size: many; CDR3 length: 21; D gene: TRBD2; J gene: TRBJ2-6; V gene: TRBV19; CDR3 protein: CASRALGFAGGDSSGANVLTF; CDR3 DNA: TGTGCCAGTAGGGCCCTAGGGTTCGCGGGGGGCGATAGTTCTGGGGCCAACGTCCTGACTTTC
clone size: few; CDR3 length: 15; D gene: TRBD2; J gene: TRBJ2-1; V gene: TRBV7-3; CDR3 protein: CASRLSGGAYNEQFF; CDR3 DNA: TGTGCCAGCAGACTCAGCGGGGGGGCTTACAATGAGCAGTTCTTC
clone size: many; CDR3 length: 15; D gene: .; J gene: TRBJ2-4; V gene: TRBV19; CDR3 protein: CASSDGTNGKNIQYF; CDR3 DNA: TGTGCCAGTAGTGACGGGACAAATGGCAAAAACATTCAGTACTTC
clone size: many; CDR3 length: 13; D gene: .; J gene: TRBJ1-1; V gene: TRBV7-3; CDR3 protein: CASSFPGVTEAFF; CDR3 DNA: TGTGCCAGCAGTTTTCCAGGGGTCACTGAAGCTTTCTTT
clone size: many; CDR3 length: 13; D gene: TRBD1; J gene: TRBJ1-5; V gene: TRBV10-2; CDR3 protein: CASSPGGGQPQHF; CDR3 DNA: TGCGCCAGCAGCCCAGGGGGCGGGCAGCCCCAGCATTTT
clone size: many; CDR3 length: 16; D gene: TRBD1; J gene: TRBJ2-7; V gene: TRBV18; CDR3 protein: CASSPPGQGSSYEQYF; CDR3 DNA: TGTGCCAGCTCCCCCCCCGGACAGGGTAGCTCCTACGAGCAGTACTTC
clone size: .; CDR3 length: 18; D gene: TRBD1; J gene: TRBJ1-6; V gene: TRBV7-9; CDR3 protein: CASSRPAGVGTGTSPLHF; CDR3 DNA: TGTGCCAGCAGTCGTCCAGCAGGGGTTGGGACAGGGACTTCACCCCTCCACTTT
clone size: .; CDR3 length: 14; D gene: .; J gene: TRBJ1-2; V gene: TRBV9; CDR3 protein: CASSVGGPNYGYTF; CDR3 DNA: TGTGCCAGCAGCGTAGGAGGGCCGAACTATGGCTACACCTTC
clone size: many; CDR3 length: 15; D gene: .; J gene: TRBJ1-3; V gene: TRBV21-1; CDR3 protein: CASSKGTGGGNTIYF; CDR3 DNA: TGTGCCAGCAGCAAAGGTACAGGGGGGGGAAACACCATATATTTT
clone size: many; CDR3 length: 13; D gene: .; J gene: TRBJ1-5; V gene: TRBV7-9; CDR3 protein: CASSSGGSQPQHF; CDR3 DNA: TGTGCCAGCAGTTCAGGAGGAAGTCAGCCCCAGCATTTT
clone size: medium-sized; CDR3 length: 13; D gene: TRBD1; J gene: TRBJ2-7; V gene: TRBV9; CDR3 protein: CASSPQGAYEQYF; CDR3 DNA: TGTGCCAGCAGCCCACAGGGGGCCTACGAGCAGTACTTC
clone size: .; CDR3 length: 17; D gene: .; J gene: TRBJ1-5; V gene: TRBV7-6; CDR3 protein: CASSSTPFDRTTGTQHF; CDR3 DNA: TGTGCCAGCAGCTCTACGCCCTTCGACAGGACCACGGGGACCCAGCATTTT
clone size: .; CDR3 length: 15; D gene: .; J gene: TRBJ1-5; V gene: TRBV7-9; CDR3 protein: CASSLARDGNQPQHF; CDR3 DNA: TGTGCCAGCAGCTTAGCGCGGGATGGGAATCAGCCCCAGCATTTT
clone size: many; CDR3 length: 15; D gene: TRBD1; J gene: TRBJ1-2; V gene: TRBV25-1; CDR3 protein: CASSAPGTGNYGYTF; CDR3 DNA: TGTGCCAGCAGTGCCCCCGGGACAGGGAACTATGGCTACACCTTC
clone size: many; CDR3 length: 13; D gene: .; J gene: TRBJ1-1; V gene: TRBV5-1; CDR3 protein: CASSFRGNTEAFF; CDR3 DNA: TGCGCCAGCAGCTTCAGGGGTAACACTGAAGCTTTCTTT
clone size: many; CDR3 length: 14; D gene: .; J gene: TRBJ1-3; V gene: TRBV6-1; CDR3 protein: CASSDGISGNTIYF; CDR3 DNA: TGTGCCAGCAGTGACGGGATCTCTGGAAACACCATATATTTT
clone size: .; CDR3 length: 15; D gene: TRBD1; J gene: TRBJ1-3; V gene: TRBV4-3; CDR3 protein: CASSQSRTGTFTIYF; CDR3 DNA: TGCGCCAGCAGCCAATCGAGGACAGGGACCTTCACCATATATTTT
clone size: many; CDR3 length: 13; D gene: .; J gene: TRBJ1-1; V gene: TRBV7-9; CDR3 protein: CASSLKGSTEAFF; CDR3 DNA: TGTGCCAGCAGCTTAAAGGGGTCGACTGAAGCTTTCTTT
clone size: medium-sized; CDR3 length: 15; D gene: .; J gene: TRBJ2-2; V gene: TRBV19; CDR3 protein: CASRSATTNTGELFF; CDR3 DNA: TGTGCCAGTAGATCGGCGACAACGAACACCGGGGAGCTGTTTTTT
clone size: medium-sized; CDR3 length: 13; D gene: .; J gene: TRBJ2-3; V gene: TRBV19; CDR3 protein: CASNNGGADTQYF; CDR3 DNA: TGTGCCAGTAATAATGGGGGCGCGGATACGCAGTATTTT
clone size: few; CDR3 length: 14; D gene: .; J gene: TRBJ1-5; V gene: TRBV27; CDR3 protein: CASSLSPKGQPQHF; CDR3 DNA: TGTGCCAGCAGTTTATCCCCCAAGGGGCAGCCCCAGCATTTT
clone size: many; CDR3 length: 16; D gene: TRBD2; J gene: TRBJ2-5; V gene: TRBV7-9; CDR3 protein: CASSPGLAGPQETQYF; CDR3 DNA: TGTGCCAGCAGCCCCGGACTAGCGGGGCCCCAAGAGACCCAGTACTTC
clone size: .; CDR3 length: 15; D gene: .; J gene: TRBJ1-2; V gene: TRBV27; CDR3 protein: CASIPKTGVNYGYTF; CDR3 DNA: TGTGCCAGCATTCCCAAGACCGGAGTCAACTATGGCTACACCTTC
clone size: many; CDR3 length: 15; D gene: .; J gene: TRBJ2-3; V gene: TRBV2; CDR3 protein: CASSYREIYTDTQYF; CDR3 DNA: TGTGCCAGCAGTTACAGGGAGATCTACACAGATACGCAGTATTTT
clone size: many; CDR3 length: 15; D gene: .; J gene: TRBJ2-2; V gene: TRBV4-1; CDR3 protein: CASGYGLPPAGELFF; CDR3 DNA: TGCGCCAGCGGTTACGGACTCCCTCCGGCCGGGGAGCTGTTTTTT
clone size: many; CDR3 length: 13; D gene: .; J gene: TRBJ1-5; V gene: TRBV7-8; CDR3 protein: CASSREGDQPQHF; CDR3 DNA: TGTGCCAGCAGCCGCGAGGGGGATCAGCCCCAGCATTTT
clone size: many; CDR3 length: 16; D gene: .; J gene: TRBJ1-4; V gene: TRBV5-6; CDR3 protein: CASSLLEGGVNEKLFF; CDR3 DNA: TGTGCCAGCAGCTTGCTGGAGGGTGGAGTTAATGAAAAACTGTTTTTT
clone size: many; CDR3 length: 19; D gene: TRBD1; J gene: TRBJ2-3; V gene: TRBV28; CDR3 protein: CASSLLGRVGTGGSSTQYF; CDR3 DNA: TGTGCCAGCAGTTTATTAGGACGAGTGGGGACAGGGGGCAGTAGTACGCAGTATTTT